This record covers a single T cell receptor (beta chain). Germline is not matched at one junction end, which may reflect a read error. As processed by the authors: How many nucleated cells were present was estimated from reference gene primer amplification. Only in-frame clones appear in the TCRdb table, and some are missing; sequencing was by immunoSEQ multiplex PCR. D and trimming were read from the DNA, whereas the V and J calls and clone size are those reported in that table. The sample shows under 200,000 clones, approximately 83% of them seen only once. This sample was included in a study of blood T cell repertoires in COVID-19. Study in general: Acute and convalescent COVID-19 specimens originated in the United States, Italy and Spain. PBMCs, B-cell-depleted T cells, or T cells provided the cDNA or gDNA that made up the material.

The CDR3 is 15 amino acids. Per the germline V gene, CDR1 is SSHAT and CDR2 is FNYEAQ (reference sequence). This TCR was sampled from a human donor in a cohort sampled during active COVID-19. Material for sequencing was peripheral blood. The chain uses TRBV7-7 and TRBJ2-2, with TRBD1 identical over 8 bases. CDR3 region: CASSPGGAGTGELFF. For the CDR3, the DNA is TGTGCTAGCAGCCCAGGGGGCGCGGGCACCGGGGAGCTGTTTTTT. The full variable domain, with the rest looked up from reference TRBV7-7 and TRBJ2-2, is GAGVSQSPRYKVTKRGQDVTLRCDPISSHATLYWYQQALGQGPEFLTYFNYEAQPDKSGLPSDRFSAERPEGSISTLTIQRTEQRDSAMYRCASSPGGAGTGELFFGEGSRLTVL.